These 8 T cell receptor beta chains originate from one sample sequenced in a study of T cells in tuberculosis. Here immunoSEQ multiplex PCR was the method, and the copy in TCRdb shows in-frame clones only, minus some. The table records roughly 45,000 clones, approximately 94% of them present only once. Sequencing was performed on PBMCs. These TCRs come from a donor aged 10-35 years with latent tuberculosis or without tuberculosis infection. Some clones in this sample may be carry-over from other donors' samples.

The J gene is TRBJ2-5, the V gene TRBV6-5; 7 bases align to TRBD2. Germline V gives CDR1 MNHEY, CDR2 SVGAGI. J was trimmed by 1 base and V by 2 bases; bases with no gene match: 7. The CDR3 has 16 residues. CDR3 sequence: CASSYHASGLQETQYF. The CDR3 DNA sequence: TGTGCCAGCAGTTACCACGCTAGCGGTCTCCAAGAGACCCAGTACTTC.

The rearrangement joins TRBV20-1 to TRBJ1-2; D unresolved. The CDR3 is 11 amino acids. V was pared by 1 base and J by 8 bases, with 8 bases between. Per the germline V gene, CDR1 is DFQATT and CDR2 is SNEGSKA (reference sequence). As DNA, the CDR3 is TGCAGTGCTAGAGCCTCCCGGGGCTACACCTTC. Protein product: CSARASRGYTF.

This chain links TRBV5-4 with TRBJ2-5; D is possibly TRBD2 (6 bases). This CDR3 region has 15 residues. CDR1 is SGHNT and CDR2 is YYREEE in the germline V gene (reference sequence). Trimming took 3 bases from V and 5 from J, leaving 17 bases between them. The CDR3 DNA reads TGTGCCAGCAGCTCCCGACTAGGGGAATTGGAGACCCAGTACTTC. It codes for CASSSRLGELETQYF.

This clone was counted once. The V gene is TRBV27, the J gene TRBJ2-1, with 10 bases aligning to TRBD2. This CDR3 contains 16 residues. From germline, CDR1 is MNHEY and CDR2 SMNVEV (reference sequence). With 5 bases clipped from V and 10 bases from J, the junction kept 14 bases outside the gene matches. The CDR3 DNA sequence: TGTGCCAGCAGTCAACCCGGACTAGCGGCCCCTTACGAGCAGTTCTTC. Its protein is CASSQPGLAAPYEQFF.

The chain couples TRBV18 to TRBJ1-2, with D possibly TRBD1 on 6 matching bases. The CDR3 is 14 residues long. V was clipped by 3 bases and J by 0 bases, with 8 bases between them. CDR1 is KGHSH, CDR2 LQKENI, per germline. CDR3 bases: TGTGCCAGCTCACCGGGACATCCTAACTATGGCTACACCTTC. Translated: CASSPGHPNYGYTF. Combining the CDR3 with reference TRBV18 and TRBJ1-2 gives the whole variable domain NAGVMQNPRHLVRRRGQEARLRCSPMKGHSHVYWYRQLPEEGLKFMVYLQKENIIDESGMPKERFSAEFPKEGPSILRIQQVVRGDSAAYFCASSPGHPNYGYTFGSGTRLTVV.

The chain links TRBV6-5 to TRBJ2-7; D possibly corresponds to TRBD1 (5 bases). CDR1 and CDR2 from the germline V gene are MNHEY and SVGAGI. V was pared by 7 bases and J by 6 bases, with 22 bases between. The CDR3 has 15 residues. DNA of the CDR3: TGTGCCAGCACTCAACGGGCAGGGTTTAAGGGCGAGCAGTACTTC. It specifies CASTQRAGFKGEQYF.

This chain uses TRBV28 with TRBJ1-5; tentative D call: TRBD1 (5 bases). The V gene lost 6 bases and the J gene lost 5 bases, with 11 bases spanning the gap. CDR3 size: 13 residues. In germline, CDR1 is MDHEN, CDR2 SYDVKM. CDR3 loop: CASSYGGDQPQHF. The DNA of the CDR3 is TGTGCCAGCAGCTACGGAGGGGATCAGCCCCAGCATTTT.

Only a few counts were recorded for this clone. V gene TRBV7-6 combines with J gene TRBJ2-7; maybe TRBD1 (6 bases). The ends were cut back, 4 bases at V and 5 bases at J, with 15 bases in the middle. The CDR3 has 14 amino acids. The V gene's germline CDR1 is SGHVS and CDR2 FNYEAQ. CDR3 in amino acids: CASSSQGSYDEQYF. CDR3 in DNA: TGTGCCAGCAGCTCACAGGGAAGCTATGACGAGCAGTACTTC.